This T cell receptor (beta chain) came from a study of response to subunit inactivated influenza vaccine. Regarding the study as a whole: Each seasonal influenza vaccination, the authors suggested, recruits few new T cells.

A remark on this clonotype: Its target is not known.

TCRdb passed the RT-PCR reads through MiXCR, listing each CDR3 protein once. The sample yields about 520,000 distinct CDR3 sequences, 9.5% to 12% seen once. The CDR3 runs to 14 residues. In germline, CDR1 is SGHKS, CDR2 YYEKEE (reference sequence). Trimming left V 4 bases short and J 1 base short, with 12 bases between. The receptor was derived from a man aged 45-65 years who received an inactivated influenza vaccine. The rearrangement joins TRBV5-5 to TRBJ2-7; TRBD2 might be the D (5 bases). This material consisted of PBMCs from blood, taken roughly 6 weeks after vaccination. The CDR3 nucleotides are TGTGCCAGCAGCCCTGGGAGTGCGTCCTACGAGCAGTACTTC. Residues: CASSPGSASYEQYF.